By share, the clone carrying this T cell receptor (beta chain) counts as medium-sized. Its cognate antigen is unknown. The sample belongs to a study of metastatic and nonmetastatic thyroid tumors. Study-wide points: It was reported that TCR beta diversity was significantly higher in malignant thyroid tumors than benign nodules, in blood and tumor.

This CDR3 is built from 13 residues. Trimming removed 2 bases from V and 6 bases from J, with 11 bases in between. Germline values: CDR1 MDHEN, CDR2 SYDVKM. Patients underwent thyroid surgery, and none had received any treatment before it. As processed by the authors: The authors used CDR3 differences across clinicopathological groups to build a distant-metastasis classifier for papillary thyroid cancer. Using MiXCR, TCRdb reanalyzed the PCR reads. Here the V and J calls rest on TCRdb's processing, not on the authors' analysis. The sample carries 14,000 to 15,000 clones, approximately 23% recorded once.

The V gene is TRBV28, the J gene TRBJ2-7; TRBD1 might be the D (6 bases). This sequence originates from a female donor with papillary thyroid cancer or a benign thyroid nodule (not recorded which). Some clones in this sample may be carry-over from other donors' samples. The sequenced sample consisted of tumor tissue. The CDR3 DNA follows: TGTGCCAGCAGTTTACCAGGGGCCTCCGAGCAGTACTTC. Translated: CASSLPGASEQYF.